Listed below are T cell receptor beta chains from one sample, sequenced in a study of T cells after yellow fever vaccination. TCRdb re-derived calls from the 5' RACE reads in MiXCR, one entry per CDR3 protein. The data show roughly 120,000 distinct CDR3 sequences, with 8% to 9.5% seen just once and 25% held by the top ten. Source: CD8+ T cells sorted from PBMCs, taken 45 days after the yellow fever booster vaccination. These receptor sequences come from a man in his thirties or forties who received the YFV17D yellow fever vaccine. CDR3s include the opening cysteine and the closing phenylalanine or tryptophan. Each record gives: D gene, V gene, J gene, CDR3 protein. D genes are given only for firm matches.

d_call: TRBD2
v_call: TRBV3-1
j_call: TRBJ2-1
cdr3_aa: CASSQDALAGYNEQFF

d_call: NA
v_call: TRBV29-1
j_call: TRBJ2-5
cdr3_aa: CSVDREQETQYF

d_call: NA
v_call: TRBV11-2
j_call: TRBJ2-5
cdr3_aa: CASSLAGAQYF

d_call: NA
v_call: TRBV5-1
j_call: TRBJ2-7
cdr3_aa: CASSLMTEYEQYF

d_call: NA
v_call: TRBV3-1
j_call: TRBJ1-1
cdr3_aa: CASNSQTMNTEAFF

d_call: NA
v_call: TRBV4-3
j_call: TRBJ2-5
cdr3_aa: CASSQDPGTGETQYF

d_call: NA
v_call: TRBV6-2/TRBV6-3
j_call: TRBJ2-2
cdr3_aa: CASSSYPQGPTGELFF

d_call: NA
v_call: TRBV15
j_call: TRBJ1-3
cdr3_aa: CATGKLLGNTIYF

d_call: TRBD1
v_call: TRBV6-1
j_call: TRBJ2-2
cdr3_aa: CASPGTENTGELFF

d_call: NA
v_call: TRBV15
j_call: TRBJ1-5
cdr3_aa: CATRADGLRYQPQHF

d_call: NA
v_call: TRBV13
j_call: TRBJ2-2
cdr3_aa: CASSPLAWNTGELFF

d_call: TRBD2
v_call: TRBV20-1
j_call: TRBJ2-7
cdr3_aa: CSAVAGASEQYF

d_call: NA
v_call: TRBV11-2
j_call: TRBJ2-7
cdr3_aa: CASGGANDNEQYF

d_call: TRBD2
v_call: TRBV7-9
j_call: TRBJ2-1
cdr3_aa: CASSFGREWDEQFF

d_call: NA
v_call: TRBV20-1
j_call: TRBJ1-1
cdr3_aa: CSASIEGYTFF

d_call: TRBD1
v_call: TRBV4-2
j_call: TRBJ2-1
cdr3_aa: CASSQPLSPGQGIYNEQFF

d_call: NA
v_call: TRBV10-3
j_call: TRBJ2-7
cdr3_aa: CAISERGREGYEQYF

d_call: NA
v_call: TRBV7-9
j_call: TRBJ2-2
cdr3_aa: CASSSLFGTGELFF

d_call: NA
v_call: TRBV9
j_call: TRBJ2-2
cdr3_aa: CASSAPQGTNTGELFF

d_call: NA
v_call: TRBV7-9
j_call: TRBJ2-7
cdr3_aa: CASCRGTLVNEQYF

d_call: NA
v_call: TRBV29-1
j_call: TRBJ2-5
cdr3_aa: CSVEYVRQETQYF

d_call: TRBD1
v_call: TRBV20-1
j_call: TRBJ2-5
cdr3_aa: CSARNRGPLGGETQYF

d_call: NA
v_call: TRBV11-2
j_call: TRBJ2-3
cdr3_aa: CASSLSSDTDTQYF

d_call: NA
v_call: TRBV5-5
j_call: TRBJ2-5
cdr3_aa: CASSLDPPSRLETQYF

d_call: TRBD2
v_call: TRBV28
j_call: TRBJ2-7
cdr3_aa: CASSLAGGPEQYF

d_call: NA
v_call: TRBV3-1
j_call: TRBJ1-2
cdr3_aa: CASSQGAGGYTF

d_call: NA
v_call: TRBV11-2
j_call: TRBJ2-5
cdr3_aa: CASSPFYGPQETQYF

d_call: TRBD2
v_call: TRBV6-2/TRBV6-3
j_call: TRBJ2-1
cdr3_aa: CASRLRERGSYNEQFF

d_call: NA
v_call: TRBV30
j_call: TRBJ2-7
cdr3_aa: CAWKEGYEQYF

d_call: NA
v_call: TRBV7-9
j_call: TRBJ1-1
cdr3_aa: CASSLGHAGTLAEAFF

d_call: NA
v_call: TRBV28
j_call: TRBJ2-2
cdr3_aa: CASSFVANTGELFF

d_call: NA
v_call: TRBV6-5
j_call: TRBJ1-3
cdr3_aa: CASSYGRYSGNTIYF

d_call: TRBD1
v_call: TRBV12-3/TRBV12-4
j_call: TRBJ1-1
cdr3_aa: CASSFAGQGSEAFF

d_call: NA
v_call: TRBV6-5
j_call: TRBJ1-2
cdr3_aa: CASSLGGGTDGYTF

d_call: NA
v_call: TRBV12-3/TRBV12-4
j_call: TRBJ1-2
cdr3_aa: CASSLGSGGYTF

d_call: NA
v_call: TRBV7-8
j_call: TRBJ2-1
cdr3_aa: CASSLVMGPRNEQLF

d_call: NA
v_call: TRBV11-2
j_call: TRBJ2-3
cdr3_aa: CASRSAQAYAQYF

d_call: TRBD2
v_call: TRBV7-8
j_call: TRBJ2-1
cdr3_aa: CASSTEGTRYNEQFF

d_call: NA
v_call: TRBV7-9
j_call: TRBJ1-1
cdr3_aa: CASSSGFDTEAFF

d_call: NA
v_call: TRBV6-2/TRBV6-3
j_call: TRBJ1-1
cdr3_aa: CASSYSERGGTEAFF

d_call: NA
v_call: TRBV12-3/TRBV12-4
j_call: TRBJ2-7
cdr3_aa: CASSFSGTRGPYEQYF

d_call: TRBD2
v_call: TRBV7-2
j_call: TRBJ2-1
cdr3_aa: CASSLAAGGRVYNEQFF

d_call: NA
v_call: TRBV29-1
j_call: TRBJ2-7
cdr3_aa: CSAPQMGGIYEQYF

d_call: TRBD1
v_call: TRBV29-1
j_call: TRBJ2-1
cdr3_aa: CSVRGTGDNYNEQFF

d_call: NA
v_call: TRBV19
j_call: TRBJ2-1
cdr3_aa: CASSIGDEQFF

d_call: TRBD2
v_call: TRBV5-1
j_call: TRBJ2-1
cdr3_aa: CASSSASGRGREQFF

d_call: NA
v_call: TRBV20-1
j_call: TRBJ2-1
cdr3_aa: CSARGITRADNEQFF

d_call: NA
v_call: TRBV6-2/TRBV6-3
j_call: TRBJ2-1
cdr3_aa: CASGFGGMGSYNEQFF

d_call: NA
v_call: TRBV9
j_call: TRBJ2-3
cdr3_aa: CASSVFPSELSTDTQYF

d_call: TRBD2
v_call: TRBV3-1
j_call: TRBJ2-7
cdr3_aa: CASSQGPSGSSYEQYF

d_call: NA
v_call: TRBV7-9
j_call: TRBJ2-7
cdr3_aa: CASRNIDEQYF

d_call: TRBD2
v_call: TRBV9
j_call: TRBJ2-7
cdr3_aa: CASSVEDLGGPSYEQYF

d_call: NA
v_call: TRBV4-2
j_call: TRBJ2-7
cdr3_aa: CASSQGTGGMIYEQYF

d_call: TRBD2
v_call: TRBV2
j_call: TRBJ2-7
cdr3_aa: CASSDTGTITYEQYF

d_call: NA
v_call: TRBV2
j_call: TRBJ2-1
cdr3_aa: CASSGRDLYNEQFF

d_call: NA
v_call: TRBV27
j_call: TRBJ2-7
cdr3_aa: CASSFGGGRYEQYF

d_call: TRBD2
v_call: TRBV20-1
j_call: TRBJ2-7
cdr3_aa: CSATTASSGLTYEQYF